These 28 T cell receptor beta chains were sequenced from one sample in a study of cytomegalovirus exposure and HLA in healthy donors. PCR amplification relied on 60 Vbeta primers (plus 13 Jbeta primers). Using immunoSEQ multiplex PCR, the repertoire was profiled, and TCRdb retains in-frame clones only, with some absent. The data contain roughly 190,000 clones, 81% of them singletons. The specimen was PBMCs. The receptor source for this set is a man aged 18-30 years in good health and CMV-seronegative.

This clone was recorded a few times. The chain combines TRBV29-1 with TRBJ1-1, with D possibly matching TRBD1 (5 bases). This CDR3 has 13 amino acids. With 2 bases removed from V and 1 base from J, the gap between germline ends came to 8 bases. Germline CDR1 SQVTM, CDR2 ANQGSEA. CDR3 DNA sequence: TGCAGCGTTGAAAGGGGCCGGAACACTGAAGCTTTCTTT. Its protein product is CSVERGRNTEAFF.

This chain joins TRBV5-6 and TRBJ1-3; D may be TRBD1 (5 bases). The CDR3 consists of 17 residues. V gave up 0 bases and J gave up 4 bases, with 17 bases separating them. The germline V gene has CDR1 SGHDT and CDR2 YYEEEE. The CDR3 reads CASSLGEGFFSGNTIYF. The DNA for the CDR3 is TGTGCCAGCAGCTTGGGGGAGGGGTTCTTCTCAGGAAACACCATATATTTT.

Here the CDR3 DNA reads TGTGCCAGCAGCTTACTAGCGGGGGGGTCAGAGACCCAGTACTTC. It is translated as CASSLLAGGSETQYF. V is TRBV7-9 and J is TRBJ2-5; 12 bases align to TRBD2. CDR1 is SEHNR, CDR2 FQNEAQ, per germline (reference sequence). With V trimmed by 2 bases and J by 4 bases, 2 bases remained unmatched. The CDR3 extends over 15 amino acids.

The CDR3 DNA sequence: TGTGCCAGCAGCCAAGATGGGCCCCACACTGAAGCTTTCTTT. Its translation is CASSQDGPHTEAFF. The chain couples TRBV14 to TRBJ1-1, with D uncertain. V was pared by 0 bases and J by 3 bases, with 8 bases between. The CDR3 has 14 residues. Germline CDR1 reads SGHDN; CDR2 reads FVKESK.

This clone was recorded only once. The rearrangement uses TRBV12-5 and TRBJ1-4; D is unresolved. This CDR3 is 14 amino acids long. Per the germline V gene, CDR1 is LGHNT and CDR2 is FRNRAP. The V gene lost 6 bases and the J gene lost 7 bases, with 15 bases spanning the gap. The CDR3 region is CASGPGVEGEKLFF. The CDR3 bases are TGTGCTAGTGGCCCGGGAGTCGAGGGTGAAAAACTGTTTTTT.

This chain joins TRBV19 and TRBJ2-1, with 14 bases identical to TRBD2. This CDR3 has 15 amino acids. The ends lost 7 bases at V and 10 bases at J; junction bases unmatched: 9. Looked up from germline, CDR1 is LNHDA and CDR2 is SQIVND (reference sequence). CDR3 nucleotide sequence: TGTGCCAGTATGGAGGGGGGACTAGCGGGAGACGAGCAGTTCTTC. It encodes CASMEGGLAGDEQFF.

The chain links TRBV5-1 to TRBJ2-1; 12 bases are shared with TRBD1. V dropped 4 bases and J dropped 6; count of bases not matched to a gene: 5. Germline-derived CDR1 and CDR2 are SGHRS and YFSETQ. This CDR3 is 15 amino acids long. CDR3: CASSSRDRGRNEQFF. DNA of the CDR3: TGCGCCAGCAGCAGCCGGGACAGGGGGCGCAATGAGCAGTTCTTC.

The chain carries TRBV28 and TRBJ2-7; 8 positions match TRBD1. Germline-derived CDR1 and CDR2 are MDHEN and SYDVKM. The J segment lost 6 bases and the V segment lost 5 bases, leaving 15 bases of the junction unmatched. The CDR3 runs 16 residues. This chain's CDR3 is CASSPPHPGQVGEQYF. CDR3 DNA: TGTGCCAGCAGTCCGCCCCATCCGGGACAGGTGGGCGAGCAGTACTTC.

The genes are TRBV29-1 and TRBJ2-2, with D perhaps TRBD2 (6 bases). Per germline, CDR1 SQVTM and CDR2 ANQGSEA. Between the trimmed V and J ends, which lost 4 bases and 6 bases, there was a span of 15 bases. CDR3 size: 14 residues. CDR3 residues: CSVVPRGLPGELFF. CDR3 bases: TGCAGCGTTGTACCTCGGGGGTTACCCGGGGAGCTGTTTTTT.

A single count supports this clone. The genes are TRBV7-9 and TRBJ2-5; TRBD1 matches at 11 bases. The tail of the sequence fits TRBJ2-7 better, so the J call may be wrong. The CDR3 sequence is 17 residues long. The germline V gene has CDR1 SEHNR and CDR2 FQNEAQ (reference sequence). The CDR3 loop reads CASSSRPGQGALYEQYF. The CDR3 region has the DNA TGTGCCAGCAGCTCCCGGCCCGGACAGGGGGCATTATACGAGCAGTACTTC.

In this sample, this clone turned up once. The rearrangement uses TRBV28 and TRBJ2-1, with TRBD2 matching 16 bases. With 5 bases clipped from V and 5 bases from J, the junction kept 9 bases outside the gene matches. The CDR3 consists of 18 residues. CDR1 and CDR2 (germline): MDHEN, SYDVKM. The CDR3 region is CASSLLPGLAGGDNEQFF. CDR3 nucleotide sequence: TGTGCCAGCAGTCTCCTTCCGGGACTAGCGGGAGGGGACAATGAGCAGTTCTTC.

CDR3 residues: CASRPDSLLDTQYF. In DNA form, the CDR3 reads TGTGCCAGCAGACCAGACAGTCTTCTGGATACGCAGTATTTT. The V call is TRBV27, the J call TRBJ2-3, with D possibly matching TRBD1 (5 bases). Trimming pared 6 bases from V and 6 bases from J, leaving 16 bases between. The CDR3 is 14 amino acids. CDR1 MNHEY and CDR2 SMNVEV come from the germline V gene (reference sequence).

The V call is TRBV9, the J call TRBJ2-2, with 7 bases identical to TRBD1. V was clipped by 3 bases and J by 6 bases; unmatched bases: 5. The CDR3 is made up of 14 amino acids. Per the germline V gene, CDR1 is SGDLS and CDR2 is YYNGEE. CDR3 nucleotides: TGTGCCAGCAGCGAGCCCCAGGGGGCCGGGGAGCTGTTTTTT. Its translation is CASSEPQGAGELFF.

The V and J genes are TRBV7-2 and TRBJ2-1, with 9 bases identical to TRBD2. V lost 3 bases, J lost 9 bases, and 6 bases stayed unmatched. The germline gives CDR1 SGHTA, CDR2 FQGNSA. The CDR3 is 14 residues long. The DNA for the CDR3 is TGTGCCAGCAGCTTTCGCGGGGGGGCCGGTGAGCAGTTCTTC. Amino acids: CASSFRGGAGEQFF.

The chain is built from TRBV11-1 and TRBJ2-7, with D unresolved. The CDR3 length is 12 residues. The V end was cut by 4 bases, the J end by 3 bases, with 7 bases between. Germline V lookup: CDR1 SGHAT, CDR2 FQDESV (reference sequence). Here the CDR3 DNA reads TGTGCCAGCAGCTCAAACAGCTACGAGCAGTACTTC. The encoded protein is CASSSNSYEQYF.

The table lists this clone with a few counts. The V call is TRBV9, the J call TRBJ2-3; 7 nucleotides match TRBD2. The trim removed 3 bases at V and 2 bases at J, leaving 6 bases unmatched. CDR1 and CDR2 from the germline V gene are SGDLS and YYNGEE. The CDR3 covers 15 residues. CDR3 in amino acids: CASSAGRDYTDTQYF. DNA for the CDR3: TGTGCCAGCAGCGCAGGTCGGGACTACACAGATACGCAGTATTTT.

V usage is TRBV28 and J usage is TRBJ1-1, with 10 bases matching TRBD1. Germline CDR1 is MDHEN and CDR2 is SYDVKM. The V segment lost 10 bases and the J segment 0 bases; nucleotides outside the gene matches: 8. The length of the CDR3 is 15 residues. The CDR3 spells CATTSTGGMNTEAFF. In DNA form, the CDR3 reads TGTGCCACCACGTCGACAGGGGGCATGAACACTGAAGCTTTCTTT.

V is TRBV4-3 and J is TRBJ2-7; possibly TRBD1 for D (5 bases). V lost 0 bases and J lost 0, with 12 bases in between. Looked up from germline, CDR1 is LGHNA and CDR2 is YSLEER. The CDR3 totals 16 residues. The CDR3 DNA follows: TGCGCCAGCAGCCAAGATCCCAGGGCGAGCTCCTACGAGCAGTACTTC. Its protein is CASSQDPRASSYEQYF.

The chain joins TRBV5-4 to TRBJ2-7, with 11 bases that match TRBD2. The CDR3 has 16 amino acids. The V and J ends lost 4 bases and 7 bases, in that order; junction bases with no gene match: 13. Looked up from germline, CDR1 is SGHNT and CDR2 is YYREEE (reference sequence). CDR3 sequence (DNA): TGTGCCAGCAGCGCGTCCTCACTAGCGGGAGTCGGTGAGCAGTACTTC. Its translation: CASSASSLAGVGEQYF.

V and J are TRBV5-4 and TRBJ2-2; D might be TRBD1 (6 bases). The germline gives CDR1 SGHNT, CDR2 YYREEE (reference sequence). Trimming shortened V by 1 base and J by 6 bases, and 19 bases separated the two germline ends. CDR3 length: 17 residues. DNA for the CDR3: TGTGCCAGCAGCTTGAGATCGCGACAGGTTAATGCCGGGGAGCTGTTTTTT. Translated, it gives CASSLRSRQVNAGELFF.

The V call is TRBV7-9, the J call TRBJ1-2, with TRBD1 matching 9 bases. Per germline, CDR1 SEHNR and CDR2 FQNEAQ (reference sequence). CDR3 length: 16 amino acids. V trimming: 3 bases; J trimming: 6 bases; junction bases outside the gene matches: 11. The CDR3 DNA follows: TGTGCCAGCAGCTTTTCTCGCTACCGGGACAGGGATGGCTACACCTTC. It is translated as CASSFSRYRDRDGYTF.

The CDR3 DNA reads as TGTGCCACCCAAATCTACAATGAGCAGTTCTTC. Translated, it gives CATQIYNEQFF. V is TRBV19 and J is TRBJ2-1; D ambiguous. Germline V gene data show CDR1 as LNHDA and CDR2 as SQIVND (reference sequence). Trimming left V 10 bases short and J 3 bases short, with 7 bases between. This CDR3 has 11 amino acids. The whole variable domain, filled in from reference TRBV19 and TRBJ2-1, reads DGGITQSPKYLFRKEGQNVTLSCEQNLNHDAMYWYRQDPGQGLRLIYYSQIVNDFQKGDIAEGYSVSREKKESFPLTVTSAQKNPTAFYLCATQIYNEQFFGPGTRLTVL.

This clone has just one count. A junction end diverges from the germline sequence, so it may reflect a read error. V gene TRBV7-7 combines with J gene TRBJ2-5; tentatively, D is TRBD1 (5 bases). The CDR3 consists of 14 residues. CDR1 is SSHAT and CDR2 is FNYEAQ in the germline V gene (reference sequence). The chain's CDR3 is CASSLLGVQETQYF. CDR3 bases: TGTGCTAGCAGCTTGTTAGGGGTTCAGGAGACCCAGTACTTC.

The chain links TRBV10-2 to TRBJ2-7, with 9 bases aligning to TRBD1. This CDR3 region has 14 residues. V gave up 10 bases and J gave up 5 bases; unmatched junction bases: 12. Germline CDR1 and CDR2: WSHSY and SAAADI. The DNA of the CDR3 is TGCGCCACCGGAGCGGACAGGGGAAATGACGAGCAGTACTTC. It specifies CATGADRGNDEQYF.

The rearrangement uses TRBV4-1 and TRBJ1-6, with 7 positions matching TRBD1. Germline CDR1 reads MGHRA; CDR2 reads YSYEKL. This CDR3 is built from 14 residues. The J segment lost 7 bases and the V segment lost 4 bases, leaving 4 bases of the junction unmatched. CDR3 DNA: TGCGCCAGCAGCCTGACAGGGAACAATTCACCCCTCCACTTT. Protein sequence: CASSLTGNNSPLHF.

The chain is built from TRBV2 and TRBJ2-7, with TRBD2 identical over 9 bases. Germline loops: CDR1 SNHLY, CDR2 FYNNEI. The CDR3 has 16 amino acids. The V segment lost 1 base and the J segment 3 bases; nucleotides outside the gene matches: 7. The chain's CDR3 is CASSEEGGLANYEQYF. In DNA form, the CDR3 reads TGTGCCAGCAGTGAAGAGGGGGGACTAGCCAACTACGAGCAGTACTTC.

The rearrangement links TRBV5-1 to TRBJ2-2, with 12 bases fitting TRBD2. The CDR3 is made up of 18 amino acids. The V segment lost 4 bases and the J segment 2 bases; nucleotides outside the gene matches: 9. The germline gives CDR1 SGHRS, CDR2 YFSETQ. CDR3 residues: CASSTRTSGKYNTGELFF. Written as DNA, the CDR3 is TGCGCCAGCAGCACTAGGACTAGCGGGAAATATAACACCGGGGAGCTGTTTTTT.

This clone has only one observation. The rearrangement links TRBV18 to TRBJ1-1; D not certain. Germline CDR1 is KGHSH and CDR2 is LQKENI. V lost 2 bases to trimming and J lost 2 bases, with 12 bases between them. This CDR3 is 15 amino acids long. CDR3 nucleotides: TGTGCCAGCTCACCAAATAGCGATTCTAACACTGAAGCTTTCTTT. Translating it yields CASSPNSDSNTEAFF.